This T cell receptor (beta chain) emerged from a study of blood T cell repertoires in COVID-19. Overall study context: Some COVID-19 samples were acute and others convalescent; all came from the United States, Italy and Spain. The cDNA or gDNA used as material had been derived from T cells, B-cell-depleted T cells, or PBMCs.

CDR1 and CDR2 from the germline V gene are LGHDT and YNNKEL (reference sequence). J gave up 4 bases and V 1 base, and 5 bases lay outside the gene matches. The CDR3 is made up of 16 amino acids. Per the original data handling: Researchers report that nucleated cell counts were estimated from reference gene primer amplification. Profiled with immunoSEQ multiplex PCR; TCRdb holds only in-frame clones, not every one. That table furnishes V, J and clone size, whereas the DNA furnished D and trimming. This sample has roughly 200,000 clones, with approximately 91% found just once. The chain uses TRBV3-1 (or the pseudogene TRBV3-2) and TRBJ2-3; TRBD2 matches at 10 bases. The receptor was derived from a man between 18 and 35 years old with active or convalescent COVID-19. Sequenced material: peripheral blood. DNA for the CDR3: TGTGCCAGCAGCCAAGCGGAGCGGGGGGGGGCAGATACGCAGTATTTT. It translates to CASSQAERGGADTQYF.